One TCR beta chain is described in this entry. This CDR3 has 16 amino acids. V lost 1 base to trimming and J lost 3 bases; unmatched junction nucleotides: 4. The germline V gene encodes CDR1 MDHEN and CDR2 SYDVKM. This sample was taken from a study of blood T cell repertoires in COVID-19. Study at large: From T cells, B-cell-depleted T cells, or PBMCs came the material, which was cDNA or gDNA.

In the study's own analysis: Amplification of reference gene primers provided the estimated nucleated cell counts. Method: immunoSEQ multiplex PCR; TCRdb's copy keeps in-frame clones and lacks some. The DNA gave D and trimming, while V, J and clone size come from that table. The sample shows approximately 180,000 clones, about nine tenths of them seen only once. The genes are TRBV28 and TRBJ1-5; TRBD1 aligns across 9 bases. This receptor was obtained from a man aged 50-60 years with acute or convalescent COVID-19. The sequenced material came from peripheral blood. The CDR3 spells CASSLFGQGYNQPQHF. CDR3 nucleotides: TGTGCCAGCAGTTTATTTGGACAGGGGTACAATCAGCCCCAGCATTTT.